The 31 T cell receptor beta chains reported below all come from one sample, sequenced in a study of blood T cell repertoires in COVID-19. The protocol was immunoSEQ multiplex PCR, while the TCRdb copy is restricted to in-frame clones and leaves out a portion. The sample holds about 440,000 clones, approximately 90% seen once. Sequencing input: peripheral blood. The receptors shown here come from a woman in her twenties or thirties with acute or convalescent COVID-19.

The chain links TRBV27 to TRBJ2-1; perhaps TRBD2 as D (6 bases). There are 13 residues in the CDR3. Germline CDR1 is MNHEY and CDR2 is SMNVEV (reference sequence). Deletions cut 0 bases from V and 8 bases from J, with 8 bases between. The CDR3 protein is CASSLSGGYEQFF. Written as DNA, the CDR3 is TGTGCCAGCAGTTTATCTGGGGGGTATGAGCAGTTCTTC.

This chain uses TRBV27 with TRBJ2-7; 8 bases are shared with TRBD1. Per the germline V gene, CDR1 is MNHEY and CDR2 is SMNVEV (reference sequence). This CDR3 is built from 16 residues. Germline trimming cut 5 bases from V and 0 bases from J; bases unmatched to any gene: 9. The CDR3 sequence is CASSVLQGASSYEQYF. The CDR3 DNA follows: TGTGCCAGCAGTGTCCTCCAGGGGGCTAGCTCCTACGAGCAGTACTTC.

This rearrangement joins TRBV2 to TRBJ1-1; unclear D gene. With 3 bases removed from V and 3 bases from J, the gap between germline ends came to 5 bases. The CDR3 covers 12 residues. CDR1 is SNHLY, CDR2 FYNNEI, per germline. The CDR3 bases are TGTGCCAGCAGTGAGGAGTACACTGAAGCTTTCTTT. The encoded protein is CASSEEYTEAFF.

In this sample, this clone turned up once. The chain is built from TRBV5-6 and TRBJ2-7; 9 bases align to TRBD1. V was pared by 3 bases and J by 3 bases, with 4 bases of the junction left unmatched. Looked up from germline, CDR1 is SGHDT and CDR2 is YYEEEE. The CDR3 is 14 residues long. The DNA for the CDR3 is TGTGCCAGCAGCTGGGGACAGGGAATCTACGAGCAGTACTTC. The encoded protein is CASSWGQGIYEQYF.

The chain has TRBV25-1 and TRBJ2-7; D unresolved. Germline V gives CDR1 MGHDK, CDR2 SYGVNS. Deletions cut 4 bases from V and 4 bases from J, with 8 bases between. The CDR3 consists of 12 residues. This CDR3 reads CASSVSGYEQYF. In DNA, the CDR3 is TGTGCCAGCAGTGTATCCGGTTACGAGCAGTACTTC.

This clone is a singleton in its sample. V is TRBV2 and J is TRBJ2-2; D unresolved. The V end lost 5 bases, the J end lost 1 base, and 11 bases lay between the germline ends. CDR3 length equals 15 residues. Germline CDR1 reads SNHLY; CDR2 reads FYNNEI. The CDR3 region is CASSNSNRNTGELFF. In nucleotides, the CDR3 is TGTGCCAGCAGTAACTCCAACCGGAACACCGGGGAGCTGTTTTTT.

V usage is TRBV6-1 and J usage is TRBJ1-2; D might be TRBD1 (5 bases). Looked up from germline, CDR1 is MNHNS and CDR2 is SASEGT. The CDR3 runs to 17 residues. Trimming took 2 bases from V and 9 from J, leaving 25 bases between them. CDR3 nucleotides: TGTGCCAGCAGTGAAAGGGGTAAAAATATTGACGGATGGAGCTACACCTTC. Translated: CASSERGKNIDGWSYTF.

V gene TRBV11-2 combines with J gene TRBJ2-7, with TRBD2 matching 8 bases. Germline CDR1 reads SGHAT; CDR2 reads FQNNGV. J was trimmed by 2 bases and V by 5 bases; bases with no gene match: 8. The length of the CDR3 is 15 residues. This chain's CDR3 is CASSPTGTRTYEQYF. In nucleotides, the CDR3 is TGTGCCAGCAGCCCCACCGGGACTAGGACCTACGAGCAGTACTTC. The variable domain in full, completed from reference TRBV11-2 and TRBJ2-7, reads EAGVAQSPRYKIIEKRQSVAFWCNPISGHATLYWYQQILGQGPKLLIQFQNNGVVDDSQLPKDRFSAERLKGVDSTLKIQPAKLEDSAVYLCASSPTGTRTYEQYFGPGTRLTVT.

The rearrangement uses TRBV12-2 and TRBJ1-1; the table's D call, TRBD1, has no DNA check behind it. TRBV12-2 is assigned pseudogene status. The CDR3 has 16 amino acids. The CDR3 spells CASRSYDQGQGSEAFF. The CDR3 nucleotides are TGTGCAAGTCGCTCCTATGACCAGGGACAGGGTTCAGAAGCTTTCTTT.

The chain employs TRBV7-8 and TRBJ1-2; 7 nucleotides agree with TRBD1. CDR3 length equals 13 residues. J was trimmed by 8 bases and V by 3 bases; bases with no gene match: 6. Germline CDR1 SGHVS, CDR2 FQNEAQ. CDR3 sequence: CASSFATGPGYTF. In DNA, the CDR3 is TGTGCCAGCAGCTTTGCGACAGGGCCCGGCTACACCTTC. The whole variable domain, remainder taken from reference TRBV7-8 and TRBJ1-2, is GAGVSQSPRYKVAKRGQDVALRCDPISGHVSLFWYQQALGQGPEFLTYFQNEAQLDKSGLPSDRFFAERPEGSVSTLKIQRTQQEDSAVYLCASSFATGPGYTFGSGTRLTVV.

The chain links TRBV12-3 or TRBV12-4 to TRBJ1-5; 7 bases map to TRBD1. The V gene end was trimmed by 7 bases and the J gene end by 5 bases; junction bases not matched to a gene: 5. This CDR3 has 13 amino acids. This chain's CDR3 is CASKWQGDQPQHF. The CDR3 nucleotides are TGTGCCAGCAAATGGCAGGGGGATCAGCCCCAGCATTTT.

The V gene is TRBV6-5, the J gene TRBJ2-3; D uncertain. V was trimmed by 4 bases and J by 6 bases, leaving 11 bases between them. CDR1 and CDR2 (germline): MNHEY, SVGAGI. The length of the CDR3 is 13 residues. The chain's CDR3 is CASSSQISDTQYF. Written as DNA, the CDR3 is TGTGCCAGCAGTTCCCAGATATCGGATACGCAGTATTTT.

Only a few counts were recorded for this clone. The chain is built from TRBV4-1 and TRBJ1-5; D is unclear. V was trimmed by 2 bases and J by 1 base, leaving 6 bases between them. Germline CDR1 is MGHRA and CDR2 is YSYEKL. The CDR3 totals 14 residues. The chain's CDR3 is CASSQTQSNQPQHF. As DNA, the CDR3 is TGCGCCAGCAGCCAAACACAGAGCAATCAGCCCCAGCATTTT.

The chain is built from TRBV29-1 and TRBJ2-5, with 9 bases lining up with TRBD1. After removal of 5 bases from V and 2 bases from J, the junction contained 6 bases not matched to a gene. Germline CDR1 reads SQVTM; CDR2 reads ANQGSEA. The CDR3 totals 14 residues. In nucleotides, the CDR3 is TGCAGCGTTAGGAACAGGGGGCAGCAAGAGACCCAGTACTTC. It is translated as CSVRNRGQQETQYF.

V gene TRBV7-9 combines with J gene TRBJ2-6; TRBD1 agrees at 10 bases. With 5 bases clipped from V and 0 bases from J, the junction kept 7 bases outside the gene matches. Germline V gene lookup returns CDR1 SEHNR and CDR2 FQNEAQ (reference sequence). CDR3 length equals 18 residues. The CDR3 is CASSTWTGGNSGANVLTF. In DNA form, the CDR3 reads TGTGCCAGCAGCACTTGGACAGGGGGGAACTCTGGGGCCAACGTCCTGACTTTC.

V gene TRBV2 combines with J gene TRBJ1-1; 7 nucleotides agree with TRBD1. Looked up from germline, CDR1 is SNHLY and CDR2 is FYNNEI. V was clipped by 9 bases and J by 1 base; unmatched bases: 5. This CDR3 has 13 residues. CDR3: CASTWTGNTEAFF. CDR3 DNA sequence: TGTGCCAGTACTTGGACAGGGAACACTGAAGCTTTCTTT.

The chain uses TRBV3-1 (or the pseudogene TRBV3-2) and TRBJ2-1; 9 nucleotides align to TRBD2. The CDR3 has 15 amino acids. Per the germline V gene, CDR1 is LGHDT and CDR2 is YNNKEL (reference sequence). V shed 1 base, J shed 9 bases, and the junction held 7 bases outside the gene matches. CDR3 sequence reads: CASSQAGGGATEQFF. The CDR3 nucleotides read TGTGCCAGCAGCCAAGCTGGCGGGGGGGCCACTGAGCAGTTCTTC.

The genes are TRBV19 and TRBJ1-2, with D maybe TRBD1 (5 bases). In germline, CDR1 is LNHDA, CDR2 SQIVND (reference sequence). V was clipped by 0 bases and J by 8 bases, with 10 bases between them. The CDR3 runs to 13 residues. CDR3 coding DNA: TGTGCCAGTAGTATAGACAGGGCGGTCGGCTACACCTTC. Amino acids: CASSIDRAVGYTF.

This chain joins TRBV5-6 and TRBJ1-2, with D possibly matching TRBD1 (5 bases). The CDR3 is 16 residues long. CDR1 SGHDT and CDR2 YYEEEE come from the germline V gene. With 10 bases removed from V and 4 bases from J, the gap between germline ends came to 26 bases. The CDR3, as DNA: TGTGCCTCTGCGCCCGGCTTGGGGGGTCTGAGCTATGGCTACACCTTC. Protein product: CASAPGLGGLSYGYTF.

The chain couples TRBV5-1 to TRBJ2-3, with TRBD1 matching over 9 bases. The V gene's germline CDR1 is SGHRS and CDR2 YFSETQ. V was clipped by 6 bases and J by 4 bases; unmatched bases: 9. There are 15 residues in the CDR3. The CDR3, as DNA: TGCGCCAGCACCGGACGGGACAGGGCATCAGATACGCAGTATTTT. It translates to CASTGRDRASDTQYF.

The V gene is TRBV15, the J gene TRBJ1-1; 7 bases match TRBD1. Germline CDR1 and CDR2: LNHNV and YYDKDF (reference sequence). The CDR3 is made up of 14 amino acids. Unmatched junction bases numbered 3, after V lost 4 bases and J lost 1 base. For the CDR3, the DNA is TGTGCCACCAGCACAAGACAGGGGAACACTGAAGCTTTCTTT. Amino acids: CATSTRQGNTEAFF.

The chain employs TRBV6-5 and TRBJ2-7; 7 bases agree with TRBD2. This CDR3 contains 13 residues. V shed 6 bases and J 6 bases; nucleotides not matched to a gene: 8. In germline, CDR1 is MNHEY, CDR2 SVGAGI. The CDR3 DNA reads TGTGCCAGCAGGGCGGGGGTTCCGGGCGAGCAGTACTTC. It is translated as CASRAGVPGEQYF.

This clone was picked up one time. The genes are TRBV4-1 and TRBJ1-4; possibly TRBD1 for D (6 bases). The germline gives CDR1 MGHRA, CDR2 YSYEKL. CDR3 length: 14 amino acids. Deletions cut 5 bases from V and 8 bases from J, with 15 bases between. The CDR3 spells CASSVQGIGEKLFF. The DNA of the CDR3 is TGCGCCAGCAGCGTACAGGGAATAGGAGAAAAACTGTTTTTT.

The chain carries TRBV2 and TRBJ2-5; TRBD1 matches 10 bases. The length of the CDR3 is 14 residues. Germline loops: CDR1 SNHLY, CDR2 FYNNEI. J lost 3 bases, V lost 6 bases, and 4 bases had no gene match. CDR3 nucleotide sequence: TGTGCCAGCAGGGTAGGGACAGGGGAAGAGACCCAGTACTTC. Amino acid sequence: CASRVGTGEETQYF. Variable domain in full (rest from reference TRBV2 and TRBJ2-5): EPEVTQTPSHQVTQMGQEVILRCVPISNHLYFYWYRQILGQKVEFLVSFYNNEISEKSEIFDDQFSVERPDGSNFTLKIRSTKLEDSAMYFCASRVGTGEETQYFGPGTRLLVL.

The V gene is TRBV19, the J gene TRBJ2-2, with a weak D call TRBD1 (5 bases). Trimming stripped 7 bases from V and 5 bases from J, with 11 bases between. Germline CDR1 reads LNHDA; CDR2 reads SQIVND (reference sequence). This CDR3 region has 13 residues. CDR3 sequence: CASTQGATGELFF. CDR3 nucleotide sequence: TGTGCCAGTACTCAGGGTGCGACCGGGGAGCTGTTTTTT.

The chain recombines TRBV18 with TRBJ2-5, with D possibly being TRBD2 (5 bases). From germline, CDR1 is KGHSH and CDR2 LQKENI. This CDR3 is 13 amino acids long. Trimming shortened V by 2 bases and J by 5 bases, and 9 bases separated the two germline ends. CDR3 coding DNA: TGTGCCAGCTCACCAGGCCAGCGGGAGACCCAGTACTTC. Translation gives CASSPGQRETQYF.

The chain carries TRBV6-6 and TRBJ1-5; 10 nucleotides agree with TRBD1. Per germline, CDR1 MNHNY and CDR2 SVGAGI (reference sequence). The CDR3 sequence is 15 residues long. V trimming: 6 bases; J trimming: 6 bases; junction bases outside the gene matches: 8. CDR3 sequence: CASSPGTGASQPQHF. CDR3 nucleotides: TGTGCCAGCAGCCCCGGGACAGGGGCCTCTCAGCCCCAGCATTTT.

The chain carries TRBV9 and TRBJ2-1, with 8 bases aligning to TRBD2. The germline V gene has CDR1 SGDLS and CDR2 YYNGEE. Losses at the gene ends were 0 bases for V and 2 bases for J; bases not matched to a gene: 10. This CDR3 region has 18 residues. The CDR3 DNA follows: TGTGCCAGCAGCGTAGGGGGGACCAGCGGGGGCCCCTACAATGAGCAGTTCTTC. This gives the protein CASSVGGTSGGPYNEQFF.

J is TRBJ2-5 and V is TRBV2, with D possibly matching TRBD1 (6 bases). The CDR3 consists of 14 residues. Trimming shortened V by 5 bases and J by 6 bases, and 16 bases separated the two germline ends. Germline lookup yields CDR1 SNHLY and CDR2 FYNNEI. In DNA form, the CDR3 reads TGTGCCAGCAGTAAACAGGGTCCAAGAAAGACCCAGTACTTC. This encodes CASSKQGPRKTQYF.

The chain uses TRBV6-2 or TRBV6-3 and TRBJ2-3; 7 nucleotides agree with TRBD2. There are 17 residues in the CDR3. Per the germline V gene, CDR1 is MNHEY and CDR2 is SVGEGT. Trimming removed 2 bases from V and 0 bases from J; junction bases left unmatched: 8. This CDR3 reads CASSYLAAFSSTDTQYF. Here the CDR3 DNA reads TGTGCCAGCAGTTACCTAGCGGCTTTTTCTAGCACAGATACGCAGTATTTT.

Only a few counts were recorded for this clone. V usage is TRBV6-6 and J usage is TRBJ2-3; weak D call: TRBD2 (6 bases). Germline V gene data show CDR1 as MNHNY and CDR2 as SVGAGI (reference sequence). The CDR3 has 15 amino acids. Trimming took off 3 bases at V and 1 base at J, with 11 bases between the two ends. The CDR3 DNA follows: TGTGCCAGCAGTTATAAGTCGGGGGGCACAGATACGCAGTATTTT. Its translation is CASSYKSGGTDTQYF.